The 17 T cell receptor beta chains reported below all come from one sample, sequenced in a study of T cell responses to AZD1222 COVID-19 vaccine (dated by TCRdb to the early 2020s). The method behind the library was the immunoSEQ multiplex PCR assay. TCRdb stores this immuneACCESS table with in-frame sequences only. Part of the clones is absent; in the studies checked, under half of the shortfall reflects unresolved V genes, and no reason is known for the rest. This sample holds tens of thousands of clones; nearly 90% were observed only once. Together, the top ten hold 15% to 20% of the sample. The time point label for this specimen denotes: baseline before first vaccination. This specimen was peripheral blood, taken on day 0 of AZD1222 vaccination. The receptors stem from an adult in good health.

This clone was seen a handful of times. V usage is TRBV6-2 or TRBV6-3 and J usage is TRBJ1-2; the D is unclear. Trimming cost V 6 bases and J 8 bases, with 13 bases left between them. Germline loops: CDR1 MNHEY, CDR2 SVGEGT. The CDR3 runs to 12 residues. CDR3 sequence (DNA): TGTGCCAGCAGCCCCGACGAGGGAGGCTACACCTTC. Its translation is CASSPDEGGYTF.

J is TRBJ1-6 and V is TRBV2; 9 bases are a match to TRBD1. V lost 6 bases, J lost 9 bases, and 3 bases stayed unmatched. Per germline, CDR1 SNHLY and CDR2 FYNNEI. The CDR3 has 13 residues. The chain's CDR3 is CASRVGQGSPLHF. Written as DNA, the CDR3 is TGTGCCAGCAGGGTGGGACAGGGTTCACCCCTCCACTTT.

This chain links TRBV18 with TRBJ2-7, with 9 bases identical to TRBD2. V shed 6 bases, J shed 4 bases, and the junction held 10 bases outside the gene matches. This CDR3 has 15 amino acids. Germline V gene lookup returns CDR1 KGHSH and CDR2 LQKENI. Here the CDR3 DNA reads TGTGCCAGCTCGCGGAATAGCGGGAGTAGTTACGAGCAGTACTTC. Translated: CASSRNSGSSYEQYF.

The chain uses TRBV12-5 and TRBJ1-5; 7 nucleotides line up with TRBD1. The CDR3 runs 16 residues. The germline V gene has CDR1 LGHNT and CDR2 FRNRAP. V trimming: 6 bases; J trimming: 6 bases; junction bases outside the gene matches: 14. The CDR3, as DNA: TGTGCTAGTGGGATTGGTACAGGGGTTCTCGGTCAGCCCCAGCATTTT. Protein product: CASGIGTGVLGQPQHF.

This clone was found once. The rearrangement joins TRBV5-1 to TRBJ1-5; weak D call: TRBD1 (5 bases). Germline CDR1 reads SGHRS; CDR2 reads YFSETQ. The CDR3 covers 16 residues. The germline V and J ends were trimmed by 4 bases and 0 bases, with 14 bases remaining between them. This CDR3 is CASSRQRSDSNQPQHF. CDR3 DNA sequence: TGCGCCAGCAGCCGACAGCGAAGTGATAGCAATCAGCCCCAGCATTTT.

The chain combines TRBV11-2 with TRBJ1-2, with 8 bases identical to TRBD1. The J segment lost 4 bases and the V segment lost 3 bases, leaving 1 base of the junction unmatched. The CDR3 is 13 residues long. Germline lookup yields CDR1 SGHAT and CDR2 FQNNGV. The CDR3 region is CASSFQGAYGYTF. DNA of the CDR3: TGTGCCAGCAGCTTTCAGGGGGCCTATGGCTACACCTTC.

The rearrangement links TRBV11-2 to TRBJ1-2; the match to TRBD1 covers 7 bases. The V gene end was trimmed by 1 base and the J gene end by 0 bases; junction bases not matched to a gene: 11. Germline values: CDR1 SGHAT, CDR2 FQNNGV. There are 18 residues in the CDR3. The DNA of the CDR3 is TGTGCCAGCAGCTTAGTGGAGAAGGGACAGTCCTCTAACTATGGCTACACCTTC. It is translated as CASSLVEKGQSSNYGYTF.

V and J are TRBV6-5 and TRBJ2-7, with 8 bases identical to TRBD1. Germline V CDR1 and CDR2: MNHEY, SVGAGI. Trimming removed 6 bases from V and 5 bases from J; junction bases left unmatched: 9. The CDR3 has 14 amino acids. The CDR3 DNA reads TGTGCCAGCAGCGACAGGGGAGGTACCCACGAGCAGTACTTC. This gives the protein CASSDRGGTHEQYF.

The chain links TRBV6-2 or TRBV6-3 to TRBJ2-4; 7 bases line up with TRBD1. There are 15 residues in the CDR3. Germline V gives CDR1 MNHEY, CDR2 SVGEGT. The trim removed 6 bases at V and 0 bases at J, leaving 5 bases unmatched. The chain's CDR3 is CASSRQGVAKNIQYF. For the CDR3, the DNA is TGTGCCAGCAGCCGACAGGGTGTAGCCAAAAACATTCAGTACTTC.

The chain employs TRBV4-3 and TRBJ2-2; D not certain. V dropped 3 bases and J dropped 4 bases, with 9 bases sitting between them. The CDR3 contains 14 residues. CDR1 and CDR2 (germline): LGHNA, YSLEER. For the CDR3, the DNA is TGCGCCAGCAGCCAGGCACAAGTCACCGGGGAGCTGTTTTTT. Protein product: CASSQAQVTGELFF.

V and J are TRBV5-8 and TRBJ2-3; possible D gene TRBD2, 5 bases. Trimming took 4 bases from V and 3 from J, leaving 12 bases between them. The CDR3 consists of 14 residues. Germline V lookup: CDR1 SGHTS, CDR2 YDEGEE. The CDR3 protein is CASSHRPGTDTQYF. CDR3 bases: TGTGCCAGCAGCCACCGGCCGGGGACAGATACGCAGTATTTT.

V and J are TRBV7-3 and TRBJ2-1; no clear D gene. Trimming left V 5 bases short and J 1 base short, with 12 bases between. In germline, CDR1 is SGHTA, CDR2 FQGTGA. The length of the CDR3 is 15 residues. CDR3: CASSPDLQSYNEQFF. The CDR3 DNA is TGTGCCAGCAGCCCCGACCTTCAGTCCTACAATGAGCAGTTCTTC.

This chain connects TRBV28 to TRBJ1-2; unclear D gene. V lost 5 bases to trimming and J lost 5 bases, with 9 bases between them. The germline CDR1 and CDR2 sequences are MDHEN and SYDVKM. The CDR3 loop spans 12 amino acids. CDR3 loop: CASSPRGYGYTF. CDR3 DNA: TGTGCCAGCAGTCCCCGTGGGTATGGCTACACCTTC.

The J gene is TRBJ1-6, the V gene TRBV21-1; the tabulated D call, TRBD1, remains unverified against the DNA. TRBV21-1 is a listed pseudogene. The CDR3 loop spans 16 amino acids. This CDR3 reads CASSQGGHRGGSPLHF. CDR3 nucleotides: TGTGCCAGCTCCCAAGGGGGACATAGAGGTGGTTCACCCCTCCACTTT.

This chain connects TRBV19 to TRBJ2-2, with 10 bases fitting TRBD1. The germline V gene has CDR1 LNHDA and CDR2 SQIVND (reference sequence). The CDR3 runs 15 residues. The ends lost 7 bases at V and 7 bases at J; junction bases unmatched: 9. The CDR3, as DNA: TGTGCCAGTATTAGGTCCGGACAGGGGGTCGGGGAGCTGTTTTTT. Its protein product is CASIRSGQGVGELFF.

The CDR3 reads CASSTGQYNEQFF. CDR3 bases: TGCGCCAGCAGCACCGGACAGTACAATGAGCAGTTCTTC. The rearrangement links TRBV5-1 to TRBJ2-1, with D tentatively TRBD1 (6 bases). The ends were cut back, 4 bases at V and 4 bases at J, with 9 bases in the middle. Germline values: CDR1 SGHRS, CDR2 YFSETQ. The CDR3 loop spans 13 amino acids.

This chain joins TRBV18 and TRBJ2-1; TRBD2 aligns across 15 bases. Germline V CDR1 and CDR2: KGHSH, LQKENI. The CDR3 sequence is 19 residues long. Trimming cost V 1 base and J 7 bases; bases outside gene matches: 11. In nucleotides, the CDR3 is TGTGCCAGCTCACCACGGACTAGCGGGAGGGCCCCTCTATCAAATGAGCAGTTCTTC. Protein sequence: CASSPRTSGRAPLSNEQFF.